A few counts support the clone carrying this T cell receptor (beta chain). Its matching antigen is unknown. With the Oncomine TCR Beta short-read assay, DNA from cultured CD4+ T cells was sequenced. One entry per CDR3 protein, called by TCRdb with MiXCR from the PCR reads. Altogether 7,500 to 10,000 distinct CDR3 sequences are present, under 30% being singletons, with the ten largest covering 9.5% to 15%. The CDR3 sequence is 13 residues long. The V gene's germline CDR1 is SGHTA and CDR2 FQGNSA. With V trimmed by 4 bases and J by 10 bases, 2 bases remained unmatched. These data originate in a study of vaccination and CD4 T cells after COVID-19. Study background: Overlapping peptides covering the spike proteins of SARS-CoV-2, HCoV-NL63, HCoV-OC43 and HCoV-229E were added to stimulate cells.

Treatment denoted: 10-day PBMC culture with coronavirus spike peptide pools or control peptides (ViraFEST assay). Cultures used 1.5 million to 2.5 million PBMCs per well, approximately 9.2 IU/ml IL-2 and about 10 ug/ml peptides. The source material was CD4+ T cells from blood, cultured in vitro, sampled after SARS-CoV-2 vaccination. The V call is TRBV7-2, the J call TRBJ2-1; 12 bases match TRBD2. This TCR was recovered from a human donor who had recovered from COVID-19. CDR3 region: CASSSSGRVEQFF. DNA of the CDR3: TGTGCCAGCAGCTCTAGCGGGAGGGTGGAGCAGTTCTTC.